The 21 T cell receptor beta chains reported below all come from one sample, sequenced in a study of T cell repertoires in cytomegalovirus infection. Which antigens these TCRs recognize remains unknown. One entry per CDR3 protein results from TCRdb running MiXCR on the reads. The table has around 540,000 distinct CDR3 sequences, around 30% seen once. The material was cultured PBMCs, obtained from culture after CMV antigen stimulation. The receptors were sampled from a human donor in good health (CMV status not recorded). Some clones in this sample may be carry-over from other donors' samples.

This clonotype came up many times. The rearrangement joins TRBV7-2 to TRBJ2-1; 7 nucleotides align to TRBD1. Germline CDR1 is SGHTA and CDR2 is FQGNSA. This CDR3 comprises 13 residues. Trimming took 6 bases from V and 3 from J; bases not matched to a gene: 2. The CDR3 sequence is CASRDRVYNEQFF. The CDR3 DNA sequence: TGTGCCAGCAGAGACAGGGTCTACAATGAGCAGTTCTTC. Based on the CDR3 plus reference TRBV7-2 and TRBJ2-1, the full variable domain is GAGVSQSPSNKVTEKGKDVELRCDPISGHTALYWYRQSLGQGLEFLIYFQGNSAPDKSGLPSDRFSAERTGGSVSTLTIQRTQQEDSAVYLCASRDRVYNEQFFGPGTRLTVL.

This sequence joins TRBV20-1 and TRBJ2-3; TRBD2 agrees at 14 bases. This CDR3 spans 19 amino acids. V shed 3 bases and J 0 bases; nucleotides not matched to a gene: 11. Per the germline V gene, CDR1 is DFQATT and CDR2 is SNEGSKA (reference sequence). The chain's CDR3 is CSARGRLAGGPQSTDTQYF. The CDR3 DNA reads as TGCAGTGCTAGGGGGAGACTAGCGGGAGGGCCCCAAAGCACAGATACGCAGTATTTT.

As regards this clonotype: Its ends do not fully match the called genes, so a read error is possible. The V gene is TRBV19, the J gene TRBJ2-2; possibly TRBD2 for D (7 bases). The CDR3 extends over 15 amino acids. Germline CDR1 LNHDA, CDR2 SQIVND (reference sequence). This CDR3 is CASRFAGANTGELVF. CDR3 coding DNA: TGTGCCAGTAGGTTTGCGGGGGCGAACACCGGGGAGCTGGTTTTT.

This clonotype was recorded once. CDR3 nucleotides: TGTGCCAGCAGTGAAGAGATAGCGATAGATACGCAGTATTTT. Translating it yields CASSEEIAIDTQYF. The chain links TRBV2 to TRBJ2-3; possible D gene TRBD2, 5 bases. V lost 1 base and J lost 5, with 10 bases in between. This CDR3 contains 14 residues. Germline CDR1 and CDR2: SNHLY and FYNNEI.

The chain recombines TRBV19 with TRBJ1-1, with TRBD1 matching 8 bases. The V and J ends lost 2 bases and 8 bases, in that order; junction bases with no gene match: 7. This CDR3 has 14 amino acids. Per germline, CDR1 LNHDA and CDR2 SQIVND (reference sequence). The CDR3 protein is CASSIILGDREAFF. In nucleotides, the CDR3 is TGTGCCAGTAGTATAATTTTAGGGGACAGGGAAGCTTTCTTT.

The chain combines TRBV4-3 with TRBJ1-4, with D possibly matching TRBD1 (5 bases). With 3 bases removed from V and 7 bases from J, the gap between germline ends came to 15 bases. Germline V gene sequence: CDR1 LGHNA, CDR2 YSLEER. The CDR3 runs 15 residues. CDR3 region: CASSHLGDSGEKLFF. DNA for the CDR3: TGCGCCAGCAGCCACCTAGGGGATTCGGGTGAAAAACTGTTTTTT.

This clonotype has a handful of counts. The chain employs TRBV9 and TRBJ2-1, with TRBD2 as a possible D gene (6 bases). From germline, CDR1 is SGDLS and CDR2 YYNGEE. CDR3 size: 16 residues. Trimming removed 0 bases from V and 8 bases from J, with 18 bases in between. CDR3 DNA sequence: TGTGCCAGCAGCGTAGCCGGGGGTTATGCCTTGGATGAGCAGTTCTTC. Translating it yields CASSVAGGYALDEQFF. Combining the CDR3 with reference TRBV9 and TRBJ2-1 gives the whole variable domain DSGVTQTPKHLITATGQRVTLRCSPRSGDLSVYWYQQSLDQGLQFLIQYYNGEERAKGNILERFSAQQFPDLHSELNLSSLELGDSALYFCASSVAGGYALDEQFFGPGTRLTVL.

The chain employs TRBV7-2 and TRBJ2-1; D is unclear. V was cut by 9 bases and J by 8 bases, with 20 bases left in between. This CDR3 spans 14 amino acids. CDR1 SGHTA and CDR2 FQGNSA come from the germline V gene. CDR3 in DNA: TGTGCCAGTCTTACGGCAGACCTATGGGATGAGCAGTTCTTC. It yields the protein CASLTADLWDEQFF.

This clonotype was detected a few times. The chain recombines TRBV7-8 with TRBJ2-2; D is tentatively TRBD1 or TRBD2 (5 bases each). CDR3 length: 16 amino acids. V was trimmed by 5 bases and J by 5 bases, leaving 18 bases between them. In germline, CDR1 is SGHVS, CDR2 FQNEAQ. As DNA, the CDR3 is TGTGCCAGCAGCCAATTGGTGGGGGTAGGGACCGGGGAGCTGTTTTTT. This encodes CASSQLVGVGTGELFF.

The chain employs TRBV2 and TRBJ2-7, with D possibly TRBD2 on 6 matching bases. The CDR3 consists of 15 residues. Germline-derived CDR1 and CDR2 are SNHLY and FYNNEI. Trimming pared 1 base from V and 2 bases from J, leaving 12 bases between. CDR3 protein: CASSEGGDPTYEQYF. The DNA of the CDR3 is TGTGCCAGCAGTGAAGGGGGGGATCCGACCTACGAGCAGTACTTC.

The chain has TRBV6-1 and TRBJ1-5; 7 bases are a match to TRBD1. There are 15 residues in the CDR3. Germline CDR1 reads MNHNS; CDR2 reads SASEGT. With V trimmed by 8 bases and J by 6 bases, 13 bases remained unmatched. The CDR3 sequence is CASPTDRTATQPQHF. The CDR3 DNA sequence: TGTGCCAGCCCCACGGACAGGACGGCTACTCAGCCCCAGCATTTT.

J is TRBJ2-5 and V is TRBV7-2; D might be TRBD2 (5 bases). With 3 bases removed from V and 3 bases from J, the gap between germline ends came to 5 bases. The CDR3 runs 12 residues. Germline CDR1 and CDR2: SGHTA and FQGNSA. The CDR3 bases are TGTGCCAGCAGCTTGAGGGAAGAGACCCAGTACTTC. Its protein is CASSLREETQYF.

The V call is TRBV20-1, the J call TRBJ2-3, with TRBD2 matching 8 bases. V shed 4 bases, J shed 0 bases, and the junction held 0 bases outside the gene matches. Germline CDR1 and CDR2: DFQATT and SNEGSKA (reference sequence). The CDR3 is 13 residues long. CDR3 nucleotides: TGCAGTGCTACTAGCGGGAGCACAGATACGCAGTATTTT. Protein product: CSATSGSTDTQYF.

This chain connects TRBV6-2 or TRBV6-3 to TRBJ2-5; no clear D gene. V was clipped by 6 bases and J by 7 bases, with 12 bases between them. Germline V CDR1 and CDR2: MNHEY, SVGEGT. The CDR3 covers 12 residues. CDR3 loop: CASSTPAGTQYF. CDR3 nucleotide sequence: TGTGCCAGCAGCACCCCCGCCGGGACCCAGTACTTC.

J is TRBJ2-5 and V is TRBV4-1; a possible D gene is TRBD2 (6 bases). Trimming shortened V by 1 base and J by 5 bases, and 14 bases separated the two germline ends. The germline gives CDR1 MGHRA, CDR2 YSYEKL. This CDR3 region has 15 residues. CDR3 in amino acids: CASSQVGTGRETQYF. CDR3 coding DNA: TGCGCCAGCAGCCAAGTCGGGACGGGGAGGGAGACCCAGTACTTC.

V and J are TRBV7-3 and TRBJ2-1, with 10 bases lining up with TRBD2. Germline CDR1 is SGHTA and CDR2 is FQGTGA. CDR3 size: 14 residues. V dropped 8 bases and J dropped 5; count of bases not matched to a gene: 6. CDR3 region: CASGTSARHNEQFF. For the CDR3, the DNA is TGTGCCAGCGGGACTAGCGCGCGCCACAATGAGCAGTTCTTC.

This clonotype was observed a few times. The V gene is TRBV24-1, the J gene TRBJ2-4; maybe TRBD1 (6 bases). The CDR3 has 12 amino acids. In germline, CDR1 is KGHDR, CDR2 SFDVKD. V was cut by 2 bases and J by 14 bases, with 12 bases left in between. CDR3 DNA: TGTGCCACCAGTGATTCCGGGACAATGAAGTACTTC. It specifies CATSDSGTMKYF.

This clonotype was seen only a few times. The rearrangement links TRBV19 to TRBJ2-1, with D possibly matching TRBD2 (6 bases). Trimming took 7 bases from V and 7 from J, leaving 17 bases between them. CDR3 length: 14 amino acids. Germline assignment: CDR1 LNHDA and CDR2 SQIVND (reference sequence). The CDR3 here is CASKSLASGNEQFF. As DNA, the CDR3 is TGTGCCAGTAAATCCCTAGCGTCTGGGAATGAGCAGTTCTTC.

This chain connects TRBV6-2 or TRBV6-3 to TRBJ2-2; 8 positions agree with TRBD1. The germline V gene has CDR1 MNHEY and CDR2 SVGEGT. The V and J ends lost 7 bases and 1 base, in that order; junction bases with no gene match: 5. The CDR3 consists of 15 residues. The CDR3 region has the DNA TGTGCCAGCACCGAGACAGGGGTGAACACCGGGGAGCTGTTTTTT. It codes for CASTETGVNTGELFF.

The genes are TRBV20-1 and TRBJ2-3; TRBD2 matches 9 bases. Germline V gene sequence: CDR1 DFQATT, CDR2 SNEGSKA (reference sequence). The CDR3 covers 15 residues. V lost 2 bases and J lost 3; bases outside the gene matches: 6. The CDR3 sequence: CSARLAGRGTDTQYF. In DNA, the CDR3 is TGCAGTGCTAGACTAGCGGGACGGGGGACAGATACGCAGTATTTT.

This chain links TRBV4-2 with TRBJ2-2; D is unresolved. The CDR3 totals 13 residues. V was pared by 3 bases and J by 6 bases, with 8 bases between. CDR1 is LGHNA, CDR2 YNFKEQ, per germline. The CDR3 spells CASSHSYAGELFF. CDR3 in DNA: TGTGCCAGCAGCCACAGCTACGCCGGGGAGCTGTTTTTT.